Below, 6 T cell receptor beta chains from the same sample are listed, as sequenced in a study of blood T cell repertoires in COVID-19 (dated by TCRdb to the early 2020s). Library preparation employed the immunoSEQ multiplex PCR assay. TCRdb obtained this table from immuneACCESS and retained in-frame rearrangements with V and J assigned. These tables miss some clones; where compared with another copy, unresolved V genes account for less than half of the shortfall, and the remainder is unexplained. The sample table lists more than 150,000 clones, roughly 86% of them with a count of one. 0.99% of the sample is in the top ten clones. Input material: peripheral blood. These receptors all come from a man between 18 and 35 years old with acute or convalescent COVID-19.

CDR3 sequence (DNA): TGTGCCTGGGAATCATTCCTTCTTAGATCTAACTATGGCTACACCTTC. This sequence encodes CAWESFLLRSNYGYTF. This chain joins TRBV30 and TRBJ1-2; D is undetermined. The CDR3 is 16 amino acids. The V end was cut by 5 bases, the J end by 0 bases, with 19 bases between. In germline, CDR1 is GTSNPN, CDR2 SVGIG (reference sequence).

The rearrangement uses TRBV7-3 and TRBJ2-1, with D unclear. V was pared by 5 bases and J by 6 bases, with 11 bases between. CDR1 is SGHTA, CDR2 FQGTGA, per germline. This CDR3 contains 13 residues. The CDR3 sequence is CASSVSSGNEQFF. CDR3 bases: TGTGCCAGCAGCGTAAGTTCGGGCAATGAGCAGTTCTTC.

This clone was observed once. The V and J genes are TRBV19 and TRBJ1-2; 8 nucleotides match TRBD1. In germline, CDR1 is LNHDA, CDR2 SQIVND (reference sequence). The V and J ends lost 6 bases and 3 bases, in that order; junction bases with no gene match: 9. The CDR3 extends over 15 amino acids. CDR3 sequence (DNA): TGTGCCAGTAGCCCGGACAGGGACCTTGACTATGGCTACACCTTC. Amino acid sequence: CASSPDRDLDYGYTF. Together with reference TRBV19 and TRBJ1-2, the CDR3 gives the full variable domain: DGGITQSPKYLFRKEGQNVTLSCEQNLNHDAMYWYRQDPGQGLRLIYYSQIVNDFQKGDIAEGYSVSREKKESFPLTVTSAQKNPTAFYLCASSPDRDLDYGYTFGSGTRLTVV.

The gene calls are TRBV7-9 and TRBJ2-5, with 10 positions matching TRBD1. V was pared by 4 bases and J by 5 bases, with 10 bases of the junction left unmatched. The CDR3 loop spans 16 amino acids. Germline-derived CDR1 and CDR2 are SEHNR and FQNEAQ (reference sequence). DNA of the CDR3: TGTGCCAGCAGCTCATACGACAGGGGGCTACGGGAGACCCAGTACTTC. Translated: CASSSYDRGLRETQYF.

This sequence joins TRBV4-2 and TRBJ2-7; 10 nucleotides align to TRBD1. Germline V gene lookup returns CDR1 LGHNA and CDR2 YNFKEQ. The CDR3 consists of 15 residues. After removal of 4 bases from V and 1 base from J, the junction contained 4 bases not matched to a gene. The CDR3 DNA reads TGTGCCAGCAGCCCCCTGGGACAGGGGTCCTACGAGCAGTACTTC. It translates to CASSPLGQGSYEQYF.

CDR3 protein: CASSVAPTGGNSPLHF. For the CDR3, the DNA is TGTGCCAGCAGCGTAGCCCCGACAGGGGGTAATTCACCCCTCCACTTT. The chain links TRBV9 to TRBJ1-6, with TRBD1 matching over 9 bases. This CDR3 is 16 amino acids long. After removal of 0 bases from V and 6 bases from J, the junction contained 4 bases not matched to a gene. Germline V CDR1 and CDR2: SGDLS, YYNGEE.